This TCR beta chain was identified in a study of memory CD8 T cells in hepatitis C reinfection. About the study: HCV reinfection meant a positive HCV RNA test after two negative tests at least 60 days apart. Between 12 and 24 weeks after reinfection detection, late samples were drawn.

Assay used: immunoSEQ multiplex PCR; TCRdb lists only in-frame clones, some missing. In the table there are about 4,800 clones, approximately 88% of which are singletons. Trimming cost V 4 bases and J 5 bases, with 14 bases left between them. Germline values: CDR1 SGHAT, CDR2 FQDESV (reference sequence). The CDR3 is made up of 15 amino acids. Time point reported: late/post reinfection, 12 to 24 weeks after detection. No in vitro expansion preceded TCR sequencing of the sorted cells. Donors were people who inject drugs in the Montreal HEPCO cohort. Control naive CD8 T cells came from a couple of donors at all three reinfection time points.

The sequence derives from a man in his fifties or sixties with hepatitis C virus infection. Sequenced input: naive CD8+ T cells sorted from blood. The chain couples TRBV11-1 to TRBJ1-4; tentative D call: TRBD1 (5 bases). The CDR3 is CASSSLDSLNEKLFF. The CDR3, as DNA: TGTGCCAGCAGCTCGCTTGACAGTTTGAATGAAAAACTGTTTTTT.